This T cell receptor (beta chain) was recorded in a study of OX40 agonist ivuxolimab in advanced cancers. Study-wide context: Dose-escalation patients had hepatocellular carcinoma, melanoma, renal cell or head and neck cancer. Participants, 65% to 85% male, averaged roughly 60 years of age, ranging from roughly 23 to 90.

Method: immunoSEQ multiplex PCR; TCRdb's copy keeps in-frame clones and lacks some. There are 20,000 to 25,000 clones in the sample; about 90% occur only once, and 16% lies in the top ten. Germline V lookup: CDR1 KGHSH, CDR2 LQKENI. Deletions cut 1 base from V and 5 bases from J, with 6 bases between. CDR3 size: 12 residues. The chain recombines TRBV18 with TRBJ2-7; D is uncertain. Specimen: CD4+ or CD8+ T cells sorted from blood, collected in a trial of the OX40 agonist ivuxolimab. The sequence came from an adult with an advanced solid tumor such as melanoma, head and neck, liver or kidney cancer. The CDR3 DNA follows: TGTGCCAGCTCACCACACGATCACGAGCAGTACTTC. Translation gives CASSPHDHEQYF. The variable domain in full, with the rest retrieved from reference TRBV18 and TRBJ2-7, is NAGVMQNPRHLVRRRGQEARLRCSPMKGHSHVYWYRQLPEEGLKFMVYLQKENIIDESGMPKERFSAEFPKEGPSILRIQQVVRGDSAAYFCASSPHDHEQYFGPGTRLTVT.